The rows below give T cell receptor beta chains drawn from one sample of a study of early T cells in non-severe SARS-CoV-2 infection. TCRdb ran MiXCR on the 5' RACE reads and lists one entry per CDR3 protein. The data show tens of thousands of distinct CDR3 sequences, around an eighth seen once. The specimen sequenced was whole blood. These TCRs come from an adult who was a healthcare worker with PCR-confirmed SARS-CoV-2 infection or an uninfected control (not recorded which). Each CDR3 is given with its conserved first and last residue. D genes are given only for firm matches. Only part of the rows carry a size: once, few, many, or a class if the clone is expanded.

TGTGCCAGCAGCCAAGATCGGGGGTCAACGGGCAACGTCCTGACTTTC	CASSQDRGSTGNVLTF	.	TRBV3-1	TRBJ2-6	.
TGTGCCAGCAGTTACAAGATCTCTGGGGCCAACGTCCTGACTTTC	CASSYKISGANVLTF	few	TRBV6-5	TRBJ2-6	.
TGCAGTGCTAGGGGCCGGGGACAGCCCCAGCATTTT	CSARGRGQPQHF	.	TRBV20-1	TRBJ1-5	.
TGTGCCACCACCAATCAGCCCCAGCATTTT	CATTNQPQHF	many	TRBV12-3/TRBV12-4	TRBJ1-5	.
TGCAGCGTTAACGGAAAGCCCGGCGAGACAGATACGCAGTATTTT	CSVNGKPGETDTQYF	.	TRBV29-1	TRBJ2-3	.
TGTGCCAGCAGCTCGGACAGGCGGGACATTCAGTACTTC	CASSSDRRDIQYF	few	TRBV7-2	TRBJ2-4	TRBD1
TGTGCCAGCAGTACCTGGGGTTCTGGGGCCAACGTCCTGACTTTC	CASSTWGSGANVLTF	.	TRBV27	TRBJ2-6	.
TGTGCCAGCAGCTTAGAAAGCGTGGGATATCTCGTTCAACCCGGGGAGCTGTTTTTT	CASSLESVGYLVQPGELFF	few	TRBV11-3	TRBJ2-2	.
TGTGCCACCAGTGACCGGACTAGCGGAGGGGCAGATACGCAGTATTTT	CATSDRTSGGADTQYF	many	TRBV24-1	TRBJ2-3	TRBD2
TGTGCCAGCAGTGAAGCTGGGTCAGGGGACGGGCCCCAGCATTTT	CASSEAGSGDGPQHF	medium-sized	TRBV2	TRBJ1-5	.
TGCAGCGTCGGACGGATGAGTGGGACGAACACTGAAGCTTTCTTT	CSVGRMSGTNTEAFF	.	TRBV29-1	TRBJ1-1	.
TGTGCCAGCAGCTTCTACAGGGGGTCGGGAGAGACCCAGTACTTC	CASSFYRGSGETQYF	.	TRBV11-2	TRBJ2-5	TRBD1
TGTGCCAGCAGCTCTCCCCTGACAGGGAACACCGGGGAGCTGTTTTTT	CASSSPLTGNTGELFF	many	TRBV11-1	TRBJ2-2	.
TGTGCCAGCAGTTACCGGGGTTACGGAGCCAATGAGCAGTTCTTC	CASSYRGYGANEQFF	few	TRBV6-2/TRBV6-3	TRBJ2-1	.
TGTGCCAGCAGCCTGTCGCCAGGGGCTAGCAATCAGCCCCAGCATTTT	CASSLSPGASNQPQHF	many	TRBV3-1	TRBJ1-5	.
TGTGCCAGCAGTCCCGGGACAGGACCCTACGAGCAGTACTTC	CASSPGTGPYEQYF	.	TRBV12-3/TRBV12-4	TRBJ2-7	TRBD1
TGTGCCAGTAACGCTGACAGGGAGGGTTCACCCCTCCACTTT	CASNADREGSPLHF	few	TRBV19	TRBJ1-6	TRBD1
TGTGCCAGCTCACCATTGGGGTTACTAGCGAGTGAGCAGTTCTTC	CASSPLGLLASEQFF	few	TRBV18	TRBJ2-1	TRBD2
TGTGCCAGCAGTTACTCGCTAGCGGAGCCAACCTACGAGCAGTACTTC	CASSYSLAEPTYEQYF	.	TRBV6-6	TRBJ2-7	TRBD2
TGTGCCAGCAGCCCCCCCCTGAGGGTCGAAAACACTGAAGCTTTCTTT	CASSPPLRVENTEAFF	.	TRBV7-9	TRBJ1-1	.
TGTGCCAGCAGCTTGATGGCTAGTGAGGGCGAGCAGTACTTC	CASSLMASEGEQYF	many	TRBV5-4	TRBJ2-7	.
TGTGCCAGCAGCGACTCTCGACGGATCTCCTACGAGCAGTACTTC	CASSDSRRISYEQYF	few	TRBV12-3/TRBV12-4	TRBJ2-7	.
TGTGCCAGCAGTTTCGTTAGCGGGTCAGGCGAGCAGTACTTC	CASSFVSGSGEQYF	many	TRBV6-6	TRBJ2-7	TRBD2
TGTGCCAGCAGCTTGGCTGGGTCAGACAACCAAAAACTGTTTTTT	CASSLAGSDNQKLFF	many	TRBV5-4	TRBJ1-4	.
TGTGCCAGCAGCTTAGCGCCCCATTATAGCACAGATACGCAGTATTTT	CASSLAPHYSTDTQYF	.	TRBV7-6	TRBJ2-3	.
TGTGCCAGCAGCCACGGCCCTACCGCCTACGAGCAGTACTTC	CASSHGPTAYEQYF	.	TRBV3-1	TRBJ2-7	.
TGTGCCAGCAGTCCCCTGACTGGGACCATATATTTT	CASSPLTGTIYF	few	TRBV27	TRBJ1-3	.
TGTGCCAGCAGCTTACAGGGGGCGACTGGCTACACCTTC	CASSLQGATGYTF	few	TRBV7-9	TRBJ1-2	TRBD1
TGTGCCAGCAGCTTAATGGACCGCGAGCAGTACTTC	CASSLMDREQYF	.	TRBV7-3	TRBJ2-7	.
TGCAGCGTTGACAGCTTGATGAACACTGAAGCTTTCTTT	CSVDSLMNTEAFF	.	TRBV29-1	TRBJ1-1	.
TGCGCCAGCAGCGTCGGCCCAGGGGGGGCCAACGTCCTGACTTTC	CASSVGPGGANVLTF	.	TRBV5-1	TRBJ2-6	.
TGCGCCAGCAGCCAAGAGAGGGTAAGGTCTGGGGCCAACGTCCTGACTTTC	CASSQERVRSGANVLTF	few	TRBV4-3	TRBJ2-6	.
TGCAGTGCCCACTCGGTGTACACTGAAGCTTTCTTT	CSAHSVYTEAFF	many	TRBV20-1	TRBJ1-1	.
TGTGCCAGCAGCTTACGGGGCGGAACCACATACAATGAGCAGTTCTTC	CASSLRGGTTYNEQFF	few	TRBV7-3	TRBJ2-1	.
TGTGCCAGCAGCGCAGGCCCTCCGGATGAAAAACTGTTTTTT	CASSAGPPDEKLFF	.	TRBV7-9	TRBJ1-4	.
TGTGCCTGGACCCATCCCCCCGGGATGAACACTGAAGCTTTCTTT	CAWTHPPGMNTEAFF	.	TRBV30	TRBJ1-1	.
TGCAGCGTGGTGAGGCCCTGGGGCCCCACAGATACGCAGTATTTT	CSVVRPWGPTDTQYF	few	TRBV29-1	TRBJ2-3	.
TGCAGTGCTAGAGACCCGCAGGGGAGACAGACTGAAGCTTTCTTT	CSARDPQGRQTEAFF	medium-sized	TRBV20-1	TRBJ1-1	.
TGTGCCAGCAGTTTCCAAACAGGTTTCCTCTCTGGAAACACCATATATTTT	CASSFQTGFLSGNTIYF	.	TRBV7-6	TRBJ1-3	.
TGTGCCAGCAGCCCGGGACAGGGCATCATGAACACTGAAGCTTTCTTT	CASSPGQGIMNTEAFF	many	TRBV7-2	TRBJ1-1	TRBD1
TGCGCCAGCCGCCATACCAGCGGGGCCTACGAGCAGTACTTC	CASRHTSGAYEQYF	few	TRBV5-1	TRBJ2-7	TRBD2
TGTGCCAGCAGTTACTTACGTCGGGAGACCCAGTACTTC	CASSYLRRETQYF	many	TRBV6-6	TRBJ2-5	.
TGTGCCAGCAGAAAACAGGGTTGGAACACTGAAGCTTTCTTT	CASRKQGWNTEAFF	few	TRBV6-6	TRBJ1-1	.
TGTGCCAGCAGTGCAGTCACAGCCCAAGAGACCCAGTACTTC	CASSAVTAQETQYF	.	TRBV2	TRBJ2-5	.
TGTGCCAGCAGTTACTCGGGGGTAGCGGGAGATACGCAGTATTTT	CASSYSGVAGDTQYF	.	TRBV6-6	TRBJ2-3	TRBD2
TGTGCCAGCAGCAAAAACAGGGAGACCCAGTACTTC	CASSKNRETQYF	few	TRBV7-2	TRBJ2-5	.
TGTGCCAGCAGCCAAGAGGCCGCGACCCGTGCGCAGTTCTTC	CASSQEAATRAQFF	many	TRBV14	TRBJ2-1	.
TGCAGTGCTAGAGTACTCGCACAGGGGGGTGAAGCTTTCTTT	CSARVLAQGGEAFF	.	TRBV20-1	TRBJ1-1	TRBD1
TGTGCCAGCAGAGTTTATGCGCCCGCGACTCCATACAATGAGCAGTTCTTC	CASRVYAPATPYNEQFF	many	TRBV12-3/TRBV12-4	TRBJ2-1	.
TGCGCCAGCAGCTTAGACATCCGCTCCGCCGGGGAGCTGTTTTTT	CASSLDIRSAGELFF	.	TRBV5-1	TRBJ2-2	.
TGCAGCGTAGACAGGGTAATTTCCTACGAGCAGTACTTC	CSVDRVISYEQYF	few	TRBV29-1	TRBJ2-7	TRBD1
TGTGCCAGCAGCTTAGCTTTGGCTCGCAATCAGCCCCAGCATTTT	CASSLALARNQPQHF	few	TRBV7-8	TRBJ1-5	.
TGTGCCATCCAGGGAGGGGTTGGTAATGAAAAACTGTTTTTT	CAIQGGVGNEKLFF	few	TRBV6-6	TRBJ1-4	.
TGTGCCAGCTCACCACTGGTACTTACCAACCTTTACAATGAGCAGTTCTTC	CASSPLVLTNLYNEQFF	many	TRBV18	TRBJ2-1	.
TGTGCCAGCAGTTTAGTAGGGGAGCAAGAGACCCAGTACTTC	CASSLVGEQETQYF	few	TRBV27	TRBJ2-5	.
TGTGCCAGCAGCTTAGGACAAAGGACGGTGGGGGCAGATACGCAGTATTTT	CASSLGQRTVGADTQYF	.	TRBV11-2	TRBJ2-3	.
TGTGCCATCAGTGAGCGGGAGGGACACGAGCAGTACTTC	CAISEREGHEQYF	.	TRBV10-3	TRBJ2-7	TRBD2
TGTGCCAGCAGTAGATCAGGGATCGGGGAGCTGTTTTTT	CASSRSGIGELFF	few	TRBV27	TRBJ2-2	.
TGTGCCAGCAGACCCACAGGGGCGGGCGATACGCAGTATTTT	CASRPTGAGDTQYF	.	TRBV2	TRBJ2-3	TRBD1
TGTGCCAGCACTCGGATAGCGGGAGGCTACAATGAGCAGTTCTTC	CASTRIAGGYNEQFF	few	TRBV6-2/TRBV6-3	TRBJ2-1	TRBD2